The rows below give T cell receptor beta chains drawn from one sample of a study of cytomegalovirus exposure and HLA in healthy donors. The method was immunoSEQ multiplex PCR; TCRdb's version includes in-frame clones alone and lacks a portion of them. This repertoire shows 60,000 to 85,000 clones, under 96% found once; its top ten account for about 4.5%. The source material was PBMCs. Every receptor here comes from a young woman in good health and CMV-seropositive. Each CDR3 is given without its conserved first and last residue.

J gene: TRBJ1-1
V gene: TRBV11-3
CDR3 protein: ASISDRDTEAF

J gene: TRBJ2-5
V gene: TRBV18
CDR3 protein: ASSPGLAKGPQY

J gene: TRBJ2-7
V gene: TRBV5-1
CDR3 protein: ASSGSLAGVDEQY

J gene: TRBJ2-5
V gene: TRBV9
CDR3 protein: ASSRTSGWEETQY

J gene: TRBJ1-5
V gene: TRBV13
CDR3 protein: ASSFADKQPQH

J gene: TRBJ2-7
V gene: TRBV7-9
CDR3 protein: ASSPRGGGIGEQY

J gene: TRBJ1-2
V gene: TRBV13
CDR3 protein: ASSSGQGTDYT

J gene: TRBJ2-5
V gene: TRBV5-4
CDR3 protein: ASSLGGPSLIGTQY

J gene: TRBJ2-2
V gene: TRBV5-1
CDR3 protein: ASRTGDGGELF

J gene: TRBJ2-3
V gene: TRBV6-5
CDR3 protein: ASSYGGRARTQY

J gene: TRBJ2-7
V gene: TRBV28
CDR3 protein: ASSPLGAAYSYEQY

J gene: TRBJ2-5
V gene: TRBV7-9
CDR3 protein: ASSLGGASGSYQETQY

J gene: TRBJ1-3
V gene: TRBV9
CDR3 protein: ASSSDGSSGNTIY

J gene: TRBJ2-7
V gene: TRBV4-3
CDR3 protein: ASSQESGKSYEQY

J gene: NA
V gene: TRBV5-6
CDR3 protein: ASSRDIYEQY